This TCR beta chain was retrieved from a study of blood T cell repertoires in COVID-19. Looking at the study overall: Whether acute or convalescent, the COVID-19 samples came from the United States, Italy and Spain. PBMCs, B-cell-depleted T cells, or T cells provided the cDNA or gDNA that made up the material.

Source study methods: Counts of nucleated cells, estimated from reference gene primer amplification, were obtained. Some clones are missing from TCRdb's copy, which holds only in-frame ones; the method was immunoSEQ multiplex PCR. V and J calls and clone size follow that table, whereas D and trimming were derived from the DNA. The table includes around 100,000 clones, around nine tenths detected once. V lost 0 bases and J 6 bases, leaving 15 bases between the germline ends. The CDR3 is 16 residues long. Germline V lookup: CDR1 KGHSH, CDR2 LQKENI. The sample taken for sequencing was peripheral blood. The sequence was obtained from a human donor in a cohort sampled during active COVID-19. The chain combines TRBV18 with TRBJ2-1; D is unresolved. The CDR3 DNA reads as TGTGCCAGCTCACCACCCCTAGATCCTAGAAGCAATGAGCAGTTCTTC. Its translation: CASSPPLDPRSNEQFF.